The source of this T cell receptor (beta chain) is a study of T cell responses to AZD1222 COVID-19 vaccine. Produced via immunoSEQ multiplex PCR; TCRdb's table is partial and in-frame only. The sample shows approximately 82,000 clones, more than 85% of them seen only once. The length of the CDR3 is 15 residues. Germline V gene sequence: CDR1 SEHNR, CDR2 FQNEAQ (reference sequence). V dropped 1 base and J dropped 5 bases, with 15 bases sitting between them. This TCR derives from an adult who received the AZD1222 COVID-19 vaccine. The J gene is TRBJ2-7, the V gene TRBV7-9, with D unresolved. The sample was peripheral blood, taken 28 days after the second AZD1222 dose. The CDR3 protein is CASSLGIDSADEQYF. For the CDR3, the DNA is TGTGCCAGCAGCTTAGGGATCGACTCGGCGGACGAGCAGTACTTC.